The T cell receptor (beta chain) described here comes from a study of blood T cell repertoires in COVID-19. Background on the study: From the United States, Italy and Spain came samples of acute and convalescent COVID-19.

Individuals aged roughly 18 to 95 years were recruited from fewer than 30 US areas. Cohort 3 recovery required two negative PCRs, clearance, or symptom resolution. Germline V CDR1 and CDR2: MNHEY, SVGEGT. The ends lost 2 bases at V and 5 bases at J; junction bases unmatched: 15. This CDR3 has 18 amino acids. Data came from immunoSEQ multiplex PCR; TCRdb stores just in-frame clones and leaves some out. The sample contains 140,000 or so clones, roughly 80% of which appear only once. The sequence came from a man in his fifties who had recovered from COVID-19. The sequenced sample consisted of PBMCs or T cells enriched from blood (not recorded which). V is TRBV6-2 or TRBV6-3 and J is TRBJ2-5; 9 bases are shared with TRBD2. CDR3 in DNA: TGTGCCAGCAGTTACGACTTGGCGGGGGGGCCCGCGTTGGAGACCCAGTACTTC. Amino acid sequence: CASSYDLAGGPALETQYF.